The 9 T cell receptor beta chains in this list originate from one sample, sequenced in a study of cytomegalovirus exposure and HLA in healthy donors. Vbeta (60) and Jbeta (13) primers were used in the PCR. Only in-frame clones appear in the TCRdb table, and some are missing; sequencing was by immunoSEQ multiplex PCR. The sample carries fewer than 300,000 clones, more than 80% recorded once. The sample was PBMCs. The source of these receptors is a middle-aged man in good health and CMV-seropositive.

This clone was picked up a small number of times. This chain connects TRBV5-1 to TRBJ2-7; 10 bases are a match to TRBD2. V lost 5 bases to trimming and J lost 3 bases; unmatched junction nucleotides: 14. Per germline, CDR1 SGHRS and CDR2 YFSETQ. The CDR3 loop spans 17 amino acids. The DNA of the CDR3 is TGCGCCAGCAGTGGTAGCGGGAGGCGGGGCGTTAACTACGAGCAGTACTTC. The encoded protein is CASSGSGRRGVNYEQYF.

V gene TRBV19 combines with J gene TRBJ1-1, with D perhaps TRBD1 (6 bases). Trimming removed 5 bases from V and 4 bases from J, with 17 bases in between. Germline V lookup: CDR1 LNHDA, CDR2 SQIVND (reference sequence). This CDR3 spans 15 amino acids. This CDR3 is CASSHDRPPGTEAFF. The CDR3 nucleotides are TGTGCCAGTAGTCACGACAGGCCACCGGGCACTGAAGCTTTCTTT.

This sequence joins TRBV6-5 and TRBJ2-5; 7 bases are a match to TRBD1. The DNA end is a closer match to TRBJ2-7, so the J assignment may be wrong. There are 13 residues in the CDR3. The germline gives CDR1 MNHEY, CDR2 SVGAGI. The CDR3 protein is CASSRDRTYEQYF. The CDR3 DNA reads TGTGCCAGCAGTCGGGACAGAACCTACGAGCAGTACTTC.

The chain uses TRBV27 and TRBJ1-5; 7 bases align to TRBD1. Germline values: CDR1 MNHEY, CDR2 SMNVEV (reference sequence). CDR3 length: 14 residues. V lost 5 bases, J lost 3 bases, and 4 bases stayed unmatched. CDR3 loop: CASSLTGFNQPQHF. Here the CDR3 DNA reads TGTGCCAGCAGTCTGACAGGGTTCAATCAGCCCCAGCATTTT.

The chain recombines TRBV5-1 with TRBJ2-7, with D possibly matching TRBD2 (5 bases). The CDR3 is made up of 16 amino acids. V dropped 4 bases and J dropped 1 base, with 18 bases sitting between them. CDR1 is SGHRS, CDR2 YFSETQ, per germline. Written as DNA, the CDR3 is TGCGCCAGCAGCCCCGGGGAGCCAATAGGATCCTACGAGCAGTACTTC. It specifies CASSPGEPIGSYEQYF.

CDR3 nucleotides: TGTGCCAGCAGACTCACAGGGGTTTATAATTCACCCCTCCACTTT. Translated: CASRLTGVYNSPLHF. This sequence joins TRBV28 and TRBJ1-6, with 7 bases fitting TRBD1. V lost 6 bases, J lost 4 bases, and 6 bases stayed unmatched. The CDR3 is made up of 15 amino acids. Germline lookup yields CDR1 MDHEN and CDR2 SYDVKM. The variable domain in full, with the rest retrieved from reference TRBV28 and TRBJ1-6, is DVKVTQSSRYLVKRTGEKVFLECVQDMDHENMFWYRQDPGLGLRLIYFSYDVKMKEKGDIPEGYSVSREKKERFSLILESASTNQTSMYLCASRLTGVYNSPLHFGNGTRLTVT.

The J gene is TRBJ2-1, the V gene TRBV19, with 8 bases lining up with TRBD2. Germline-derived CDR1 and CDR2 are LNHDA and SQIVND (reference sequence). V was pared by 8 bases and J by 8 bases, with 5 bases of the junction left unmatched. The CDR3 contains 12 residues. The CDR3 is CASPGGYHEQFF. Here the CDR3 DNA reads TGTGCCAGTCCGGGAGGGTACCATGAGCAGTTCTTC.

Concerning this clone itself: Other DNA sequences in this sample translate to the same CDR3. This chain's CDR3 is CSVFRSGRRHTNTEAFF. The CDR3, as DNA: TGCAGCGTGTTCAGAAGCGGAAGACGGCATACGAACACTGAAGCTTTCTTT. This chain uses TRBV29-1 with TRBJ1-1; D remains unclear. Germline V gene sequence: CDR1 SQVTM, CDR2 ANQGSEA. This CDR3 is 17 amino acids long. Trimming stripped 6 bases from V and 1 base from J, with 24 bases between.

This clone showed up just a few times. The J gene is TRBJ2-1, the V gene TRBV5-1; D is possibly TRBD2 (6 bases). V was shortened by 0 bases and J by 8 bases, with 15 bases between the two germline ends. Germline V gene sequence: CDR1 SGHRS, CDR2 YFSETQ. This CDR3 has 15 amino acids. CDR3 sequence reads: CASSLVGGGSDEQFF. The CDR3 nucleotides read TGCGCCAGCAGCTTGGTGGGTGGAGGGAGCGATGAGCAGTTCTTC.